One sample yielded the 24 T cell receptor beta chains listed below, sequenced in a study of shared clonotypes between healthy human individuals. Clones were read by immunoSEQ multiplex PCR, and TCRdb kept only the in-frame ones, dropping some. The data contain about 460,000 clones, 75% to 80% of them singletons. The sequencing sample was made of PBMCs. These receptor sequences come from a woman between 35 and 50 years old in good health. Some clones in this sample may be carry-over from other donors' samples.

This chain joins TRBV7-9 and TRBJ1-2; D is uncertain. Germline CDR1 is SEHNR and CDR2 is FQNEAQ (reference sequence). Trimming left V 6 bases short and J 7 bases short, with 21 bases between. The CDR3 totals 15 residues. The CDR3 DNA sequence: TGTGCCAGCAGACCACCAGAAGACCCAGTCGCTGGCTACACCTTC. Translation: CASRPPEDPVAGYTF.

This clone has only one observation. The chain employs TRBV7-2 and TRBJ2-5; D ambiguous. Germline values: CDR1 SGHTA, CDR2 FQGNSA. V lost 2 bases and J 2 bases, leaving 9 bases between the germline ends. This CDR3 has 14 residues. DNA of the CDR3: TGTGCCAGCAGCTTAAATCCGGCGCAAGAGACCCAGTACTTC. Residues: CASSLNPAQETQYF.

This clone was observed once. The chain's CDR3 is CACRTGGLEAFF. The CDR3 DNA reads TGTGCCTGCCGGACAGGGGGCCTGGAAGCTTTCTTT. The chain combines TRBV30 with TRBJ1-1; 11 bases map to TRBD1. Germline values: CDR1 GTSNPN, CDR2 SVGIG (reference sequence). Germline trimming cut 6 bases from V and 8 bases from J; bases unmatched to any gene: 5. This CDR3 has 12 residues.

The rearrangement uses TRBV7-3 and TRBJ2-3; a weak D match, TRBD1 (6 bases). The CDR3 extends over 15 amino acids. Germline CDR1 SGHTA, CDR2 FQGTGA. With 5 bases removed from V and 4 bases from J, the gap between germline ends came to 16 bases. The CDR3 here is CASSKDSGGPDTQYF. CDR3 DNA sequence: TGTGCCAGCAGCAAGGACAGTGGCGGGCCAGATACGCAGTATTTT.

J is TRBJ2-3 and V is TRBV19; 12 bases are a match to TRBD1. Germline V gene lookup returns CDR1 LNHDA and CDR2 SQIVND (reference sequence). This CDR3 is built from 15 residues. The ends lost 3 bases at V and 6 bases at J; junction bases unmatched: 4. CDR3 in DNA: TGTGCCAGTAGTATGGGGACAGGGGGCTTGGATACGCAGTATTTT. This codes for CASSMGTGGLDTQYF.

The rearrangement uses TRBV20-1 and TRBJ1-2; D gene unclear. CDR3 size: 10 residues. V lost 3 bases to trimming and J lost 7 bases, with 6 bases between them. Germline V lookup: CDR1 DFQATT, CDR2 SNEGSKA (reference sequence). CDR3 region: CSASGGGYTF. Written as DNA, the CDR3 is TGCAGTGCTAGTGGTGGTGGCTACACCTTC.

The V and J genes are TRBV19 and TRBJ1-5; 7 nucleotides line up with TRBD1. Germline V gives CDR1 LNHDA, CDR2 SQIVND (reference sequence). The CDR3 loop spans 14 amino acids. Germline trimming cut 6 bases from V and 7 bases from J; bases unmatched to any gene: 9. CDR3 DNA: TGTGCCAGTAGAGACAGGGATCTGCGGCAGCCCCAGCATTTT. This gives the protein CASRDRDLRQPQHF.

Concerning this clone: A far larger clone lies a single base away; this is likely a read error. The CDR3: CAGWEREGYEQYF. CDR3 in DNA: TGTGCCGGATGGGAGCGGGAGGGCTACGAGCAGTACTTC. The chain couples TRBV10-3 to TRBJ2-5; the match to TRBD2 covers 10 bases. The J call may be wrong; the DNA end is better matched by TRBJ2-7. CDR1 ENHRY and CDR2 SYGVKD come from the germline V gene. The CDR3 extends over 13 amino acids.

The chain's CDR3 is CASKRSVSNTGELFF. As DNA, the CDR3 is TGTGCCAGCAAGAGGAGCGTATCGAACACCGGGGAGCTGTTTTTT. The chain uses TRBV2 and TRBJ2-2; D uncertain. Germline values: CDR1 SNHLY, CDR2 FYNNEI. Trimming took off 7 bases at V and 0 bases at J, with 12 bases between the two ends. The CDR3 runs to 15 residues.

Regarding this clone: At the DNA level, this CDR3 is encoded by other sequences in the same sample as well. The genes are TRBV18 and TRBJ2-7; D remains ambiguous. V dropped 6 bases and J dropped 4 bases, with 10 bases sitting between them. This CDR3 has 12 amino acids. Germline CDR1 and CDR2: KGHSH and LQKENI. CDR3 DNA sequence: TGTGCCAGCTCCCCTCTCTCTTACGAGCAGTACTTC. This translates into CASSPLSYEQYF.

A note on this clone: A much larger clone sits a single nucleotide away, making a read error possible. This chain joins TRBV28 and TRBJ1-4; D is uncertain. Germline CDR1 is MDHEN and CDR2 is SYDVKM. CDR3 length equals 15 residues. CDR3 residues: CVSSRAEVSNEKLFF. CDR3 DNA: TGTGTCAGCAGCCGTGCAGAAGTGTCTAATGAAAAACTGTTTTTT.

The table lists this clone with a count of one. The chain employs TRBV28 and TRBJ2-7, with D maybe TRBD2 (5 bases). The CDR3 consists of 12 residues. Germline CDR1 is MDHEN and CDR2 is SYDVKM. The V end lost 3 bases, the J end lost 7 bases, and 10 bases lay between the germline ends. The CDR3 sequence is CASSLPQREQYF. Written as DNA, the CDR3 is TGTGCCAGCAGTTTGCCCCAGCGGGAGCAGTACTTC.

The chain carries TRBV25-1 and TRBJ1-5; D call uncertain. The CDR3 extends over 14 amino acids. Trimming pared 0 bases from V and 8 bases from J, leaving 11 bases between. Germline lookup yields CDR1 MGHDK and CDR2 SYGVNS. In nucleotides, the CDR3 is TGTGCCAGCAGTGAATATGGCGGTTGGGAGCCCCAGCATTTT. Amino acids: CASSEYGGWEPQHF.

In this sample, this clone turned up once. The germline gene is not matched at one end of the junction; a read error may be the cause. This same CDR3 is encoded by further DNA sequences in the sample. The chain employs TRBV28 and TRBJ1-1; 7 bases line up with TRBD1. This CDR3 has 15 residues. Germline assignment: CDR1 MDHEN and CDR2 SYDVKM. The CDR3 DNA is TGTGCCAGCAGTAGCCCGGACAGGTCGAACACTGAAGCCTTCTTT. Translating gives CASSSPDRSNTEAFF.

The J gene is TRBJ2-2, the V gene TRBV5-4, with D perhaps matching TRBD2 (5 bases). V lost 8 bases and J 0 bases, leaving 14 bases between the germline ends. This CDR3 contains 15 residues. Germline CDR1 reads SGHNT; CDR2 reads YYREEE (reference sequence). In nucleotides, the CDR3 is TGTGCCAGTAAGAAGAGCGGACCGAACACCGGGGAGCTGTTTTTT. This sequence encodes CASKKSGPNTGELFF.

This sequence joins TRBV5-4 and TRBJ2-7, with D hard to call. Germline V gene lookup returns CDR1 SGHNT and CDR2 YYREEE (reference sequence). V gave up 4 bases and J gave up 2 bases, with 16 bases separating them. The CDR3 loop spans 15 amino acids. The CDR3 DNA reads TGTGCCAGCAGCCAAGAGGCGGAGCCCCCCTACGAGCAGTACTTC. It translates to CASSQEAEPPYEQYF.

The gene calls are TRBV28 and TRBJ1-2; TRBD1 is a possible D gene (5 bases). Germline lookup yields CDR1 MDHEN and CDR2 SYDVKM. The CDR3 length is 15 residues. V shed 1 base and J shed 3 bases, with 12 bases lying between them. The CDR3 DNA reads as TGTGCCAGCAGTTTATTAAGAGGGGATCACTATGGCTACACCTTC. Its protein product is CASSLLRGDHYGYTF.

For this clone: The junction departs from germline at one end; a sequencing error may be responsible. This chain links TRBV7-9 with TRBJ2-1; D unresolved. Germline V lookup: CDR1 SEHNR, CDR2 FQNEAQ (reference sequence). The CDR3 runs to 15 residues. CDR3 sequence reads: CANSLVPEAYNEQLF. CDR3 DNA sequence: TGTGCCAACAGCTTAGTTCCAGAGGCCTACAATGAGCAGCTCTTC.

V and J are TRBV27 and TRBJ2-6; TRBD1 matches 10 bases. V dropped 4 bases and J dropped 4; count of bases not matched to a gene: 7. This CDR3 contains 17 residues. Germline loops: CDR1 MNHEY, CDR2 SMNVEV (reference sequence). The DNA for the CDR3 is TGTGCCAGCAGTTCCCGACAGGGGGCTTCCGGGGCCAACGTCCTGACTTTC. This translates into CASSSRQGASGANVLTF.

This clone was seen once. At one boundary the junction diverges from the germline segment, which might be a read error. Other DNA variants within this sample encode the same CDR3. The V and J genes are TRBV7-9 and TRBJ2-7, with 8 bases aligning to TRBD1. CDR1 and CDR2 (germline): SEHNR, FQNEAQ (reference sequence). The CDR3 spans 19 residues. Here the CDR3 reads CASSLAVRTGGLGSYGQYF. The CDR3, as DNA: TGTGCCAGCAGCTTAGCGGTGAGAACAGGGGGACTGGGGTCCTACGGGCAGTATTTC.

This chain connects TRBV6-6 to TRBJ1-1; TRBD1 matches 7 bases. This CDR3 is built from 14 residues. J lost 5 bases, V lost 8 bases, and 11 bases had no gene match. Germline V gene lookup returns CDR1 MNHNY and CDR2 SVGAGI (reference sequence). The CDR3 DNA reads as TGTGCCAGCTGTCGACAGGGTTCGTGGACTGAAGCTTTCTTT. It codes for CASCRQGSWTEAFF.

The V call is TRBV7-2, the J call TRBJ2-7; no firm D call. V was shortened by 5 bases and J by 6 bases, with 17 bases between the two germline ends. Germline CDR1 SGHTA, CDR2 FQGNSA. CDR3 size: 14 residues. CDR3 amino acids: CASSRLEPLGEQYF. The CDR3, as DNA: TGTGCCAGCAGCCGTCTAGAGCCTCTTGGCGAGCAGTACTTC.

The V call is TRBV7-9, the J call TRBJ1-1; D not resolved. Trimming stripped 5 bases from V and 1 base from J, with 14 bases between. The length of the CDR3 is 15 residues. The germline CDR1 and CDR2 sequences are SEHNR and FQNEAQ (reference sequence). CDR3 in DNA: TGTGCCAGCAGCCAAAGCCCACAGTCGAACACTGAAGCTTTCTTT. Protein product: CASSQSPQSNTEAFF. The complete variable domain, with remaining parts taken from reference TRBV7-9 and TRBJ1-1, reads DTGVSQNPRHKITKRGQNVTFRCDPISEHNRLYWYRQTLGQGPEFLTYFQNEAQLEKSRLLSDRFSAERPKGSFSTLEIQRTEQGDSAMYLCASSQSPQSNTEAFFGQGTRLTVV.

There are many counts of this clone. The chain uses TRBV18 and TRBJ1-6, with D unresolved. Germline CDR1 is KGHSH and CDR2 is LQKENI. The CDR3 sequence is 13 residues long. V dropped 8 bases and J dropped 7 bases, with 12 bases sitting between them. In DNA, the CDR3 is TGTGCCAGCGCAGAGTTGGCAAATTCACCCCTCCACTTT. It is translated as CASAELANSPLHF.